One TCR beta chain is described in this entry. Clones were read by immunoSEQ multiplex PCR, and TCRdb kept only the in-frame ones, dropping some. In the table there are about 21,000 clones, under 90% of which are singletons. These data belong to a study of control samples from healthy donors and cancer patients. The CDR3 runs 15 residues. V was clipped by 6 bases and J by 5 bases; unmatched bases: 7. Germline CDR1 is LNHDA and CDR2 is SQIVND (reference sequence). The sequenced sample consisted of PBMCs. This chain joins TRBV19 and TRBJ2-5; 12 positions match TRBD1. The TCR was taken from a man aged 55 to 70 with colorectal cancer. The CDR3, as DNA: TGTGCCAGTAGCAGTGGGACAGGGGGCCGGGAGACCCAGTACTTC. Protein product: CASSSGTGGRETQYF.